A selection of T cell receptor beta chains follows, all from one sample in a study of shared clonotypes between healthy human individuals. Repertoires were generated with immunoSEQ multiplex PCR, while TCRdb's copy carries only in-frame clones and drops some. The data contain millions of clones, 85% to 95% of them singletons. Sequenced: naive CD4+ T cells sorted from blood. Receptors were obtained from a man younger than 35 in good health. The CDR3 runs from the conserved cysteine through the conserved F or W. The order of the fields is V gene, J gene, D gene, clone size, CDR3 DNA, CDR3 protein. D genes are given only for firm matches. Clone size is stated in some rows and not others, as once, few, many or a class when expanded.

v_call: TRBV5-1
j_call: TRBJ2-7
d_call: .
clone_size: .
cdr3_nt: TGCGCCAGCAGCTTGGCCCTTAGGTACGAGCAGTACTTC
cdr3_aa: CASSLALRYEQYF

v_call: TRBV14
j_call: TRBJ2-6
d_call: .
clone_size: .
cdr3_nt: TGTGCCAGCAGCCATGTCCGCTCTGGGGCCAACGTCCTGACTTTC
cdr3_aa: CASSHVRSGANVLTF

v_call: TRBV10-1
j_call: TRBJ2-5
d_call: TRBD1
clone_size: .
cdr3_nt: TGCGCCAGCAGCCCCGGGACAGTCCAAGAGACCCAGTACTTC
cdr3_aa: CASSPGTVQETQYF

v_call: TRBV6-1
j_call: TRBJ1-2
d_call: .
clone_size: .
cdr3_nt: TGTGCCAGCAGTGAACAGGGTTCCCTCGGCTACACCTTC
cdr3_aa: CASSEQGSLGYTF

v_call: TRBV7-9
j_call: TRBJ2-3
d_call: .
clone_size: .
cdr3_nt: TGTGCCAGCAGCTTAGTGGCGCAGTATTTT
cdr3_aa: CASSLVAQYF

v_call: TRBV5-1
j_call: TRBJ2-5
d_call: TRBD2
clone_size: .
cdr3_nt: TGCGCCAGCACCCCGGGAGGGTTGGGGGAGACCCAGTACTTC
cdr3_aa: CASTPGGLGETQYF

v_call: TRBV28
j_call: TRBJ1-2
d_call: TRBD1
clone_size: .
cdr3_nt: TGTGCCAGCAGTTCCTCGGGACAGGGACTATGGAATGGCTACACCTTC
cdr3_aa: CASSSSGQGLWNGYTF

v_call: TRBV27
j_call: TRBJ1-6
d_call: TRBD1
clone_size: .
cdr3_nt: TGTGCCAGCAGTTTTCGACAGGGAACCCTCCATAATTCACCCCTCCACTTT
cdr3_aa: CASSFRQGTLHNSPLHF

v_call: TRBV7-2
j_call: TRBJ2-5
d_call: .
clone_size: .
cdr3_nt: TGTGCCAGCAGCTTAGCGGGCGGGGGACAGGTACAAGAGACCCAGTACTTC
cdr3_aa: CASSLAGGGQVQETQYF

v_call: TRBV30
j_call: TRBJ2-7
d_call: TRBD2
clone_size: .
cdr3_nt: TGTGCCTGGAGTCCTGCAGGGACCATACGGACTAGCGGGAGGGCGATGGGGTTC
cdr3_aa: CAWSPAGTIRTSGRAMGF

v_call: TRBV9
j_call: TRBJ2-5
d_call: .
clone_size: .
cdr3_nt: TGTGCCAGCAGCGTAGATGAGAAGGTGGGGACCCAGTACTTC
cdr3_aa: CASSVDEKVGTQYF

v_call: TRBV27
j_call: TRBJ2-1
d_call: .
clone_size: .
cdr3_nt: TGTGCCAGCAGTTTAAGGTTGCTAGCCAATTCCTACAATGAGCAGTTCTTC
cdr3_aa: CASSLRLLANSYNEQFF

v_call: TRBV9
j_call: TRBJ2-7
d_call: .
clone_size: .
cdr3_nt: TGTGCCAGCAGTCCACTCCCCGGCCAACAATACGAGCAGTACTTC
cdr3_aa: CASSPLPGQQYEQYF

v_call: TRBV28
j_call: TRBJ1-6
d_call: .
clone_size: .
cdr3_nt: TGTGCCAGCAGTTTAAGGGACGTTAGCTCACCCCTCCACTTT
cdr3_aa: CASSLRDVSSPLHF

v_call: TRBV11-3
j_call: TRBJ1-6
d_call: .
clone_size: few
cdr3_nt: TGTGCCAGCAGCCTGTACAGGGATTCACCCCTCCACTTT
cdr3_aa: CASSLYRDSPLHF

v_call: TRBV7-9
j_call: TRBJ2-3
d_call: TRBD1
clone_size: .
cdr3_nt: TGTGCCAGCAGCTTAGGGACAGGGCCAGATACGCAGTATTTT
cdr3_aa: CASSLGTGPDTQYF

v_call: TRBV11-3
j_call: TRBJ2-7
d_call: .
clone_size: once
cdr3_nt: TGTGCCAGCAGCTTAAGTCCAGATAGCTCCTACGAGCAGTACTTC
cdr3_aa: CASSLSPDSSYEQYF

v_call: TRBV18
j_call: TRBJ1-1
d_call: .
clone_size: .
cdr3_nt: TGTGCCAGCTCACCACTTGTGGATGGTACTGAAGCTTTCTTT
cdr3_aa: CASSPLVDGTEAFF

v_call: TRBV12-5
j_call: TRBJ2-1
d_call: .
clone_size: .
cdr3_nt: TGTGCTAGTGGTCCCGATAGCGGCTCCTACAATGAGCAGTTCTTC
cdr3_aa: CASGPDSGSYNEQFF

v_call: TRBV7-7
j_call: TRBJ1-1
d_call: .
clone_size: once
cdr3_nt: TGTGCTAGCAGCTCACGGGAGGGGACTGAAGCTTTCTTT
cdr3_aa: CASSSREGTEAFF

v_call: TRBV2
j_call: TRBJ1-5
d_call: .
clone_size: .
cdr3_nt: TGTGCCAGCAGTGTTTGGGAGGGTGGGCAGCCCCAGCATTTT
cdr3_aa: CASSVWEGGQPQHF

v_call: TRBV10-3
j_call: TRBJ2-1
d_call: .
clone_size: once
cdr3_nt: TGTGCCACCATCCCCACGGGAGTCCCCTACAATGAGCAGTTCTTC
cdr3_aa: CATIPTGVPYNEQFF

v_call: TRBV11-2
j_call: TRBJ2-2
d_call: .
clone_size: .
cdr3_nt: TGTGCCAGCAACTCCGCCGGGGAGCTGTTTTTT
cdr3_aa: CASNSAGELFF

v_call: TRBV10-1
j_call: TRBJ2-3
d_call: TRBD1
clone_size: .
cdr3_nt: TGCGCCAGCAGTGACGGGACAGGGAGCCCAGATACGCAGTATTTT
cdr3_aa: CASSDGTGSPDTQYF

v_call: TRBV28
j_call: TRBJ1-6
d_call: .
clone_size: .
cdr3_nt: TGTGCCGCGCGGGGAATTAATTCACCCCTCCACTTT
cdr3_aa: CAARGINSPLHF

v_call: TRBV2
j_call: TRBJ2-7
d_call: TRBD2
clone_size: .
cdr3_nt: TGTGCCCTAGCGGGAGTATGGGCCTACGAGCAGTACTTC
cdr3_aa: CALAGVWAYEQYF

v_call: TRBV28
j_call: TRBJ1-4
d_call: TRBD1
clone_size: .
cdr3_nt: TGTGCCAGCAGTCGGGCAGGGGGTAGTGAAAAACTGTTTTTT
cdr3_aa: CASSRAGGSEKLFF

v_call: TRBV10-3
j_call: TRBJ1-4
d_call: .
clone_size: .
cdr3_nt: TGTGCCATCAGTCCCGCAGGGTCAACTAATGAAAAACTGTTTTTT
cdr3_aa: CAISPAGSTNEKLFF

v_call: TRBV18
j_call: TRBJ2-3
d_call: TRBD2
clone_size: .
cdr3_nt: TGTGCCAGCTCACCACCGGGAGAGGGGAGGGGAGATACGCAGTATTTT
cdr3_aa: CASSPPGEGRGDTQYF

v_call: TRBV10-2
j_call: TRBJ1-2
d_call: .
clone_size: .
cdr3_nt: TGCGCCAGCAGCCGGGAGGGGGGGGCGAATGGCTACACCTTC
cdr3_aa: CASSREGGANGYTF

v_call: TRBV5-1
j_call: TRBJ2-3
d_call: TRBD1
clone_size: .
cdr3_nt: TGCGCCAGCAGCCCCGGACAGGGGGCAGTAAGCACAGATACGCAGTATTTT
cdr3_aa: CASSPGQGAVSTDTQYF

v_call: TRBV7-4
j_call: TRBJ2-4
d_call: .
clone_size: .
cdr3_nt: TGTGCCCGCTCGGGCGAAAACATTCAGTACTTC
cdr3_aa: CARSGENIQYF

v_call: TRBV6-5
j_call: TRBJ2-7
d_call: .
clone_size: .
cdr3_nt: TGTGCCAGCAGCTCCGGGACTGTCTACGAGCAGTACTTC
cdr3_aa: CASSSGTVYEQYF

v_call: TRBV11-1
j_call: TRBJ1-2
d_call: .
clone_size: once
cdr3_nt: TGTGCCAGCAGCCCAGGGAGCTATGGCTACACCTTC
cdr3_aa: CASSPGSYGYTF

v_call: TRBV4-3
j_call: TRBJ2-3
d_call: .
clone_size: .
cdr3_nt: TGCGCCAGCAGCCAGTTTACGGTCCAGGATACGCAGTATTTT
cdr3_aa: CASSQFTVQDTQYF

v_call: TRBV4-1
j_call: TRBJ1-3
d_call: .
clone_size: .
cdr3_nt: TGCGCGAGCGGAATTTCTGGAAACACCATATATTTT
cdr3_aa: CASGISGNTIYF

v_call: TRBV2
j_call: TRBJ2-2
d_call: .
clone_size: .
cdr3_nt: TGTGCCAGCACCCTGGGACGCGACACCGGGGAGCTGTTTTTT
cdr3_aa: CASTLGRDTGELFF

v_call: TRBV27
j_call: TRBJ1-2
d_call: .
clone_size: .
cdr3_nt: TGTGCCAGCAGTGGAAGCCGTCCGCTTAACTATGGCTACACCTTC
cdr3_aa: CASSGSRPLNYGYTF

v_call: TRBV5-1
j_call: TRBJ2-7
d_call: TRBD1
clone_size: .
cdr3_nt: TGCGCCAGCAGCGCAGGACAGGGCTACGAGCAGTACTTC
cdr3_aa: CASSAGQGYEQYF

v_call: TRBV7-2
j_call: TRBJ1-5
d_call: TRBD1
clone_size: .
cdr3_nt: TGTGCCAGCAGCTTAGGGCAGGGGGTTCAGCCCCAGCATTTT
cdr3_aa: CASSLGQGVQPQHF

v_call: TRBV4-1
j_call: TRBJ1-2
d_call: TRBD1
clone_size: .
cdr3_nt: TGCGCCAGCAGCCAAGAAGGAGGGGGCAATTCTCTTTACACCTTC
cdr3_aa: CASSQEGGGNSLYTF

v_call: TRBV7-3
j_call: TRBJ2-3
d_call: .
clone_size: .
cdr3_nt: TGTGCCAGCAGCCGAGGGGGGACTGCCCAGGATACGCAGTATTTT
cdr3_aa: CASSRGGTAQDTQYF

v_call: TRBV7-8
j_call: TRBJ1-4
d_call: .
clone_size: .
cdr3_nt: TGTGCCAGCAGCAACCCTCGGGGGGCGTCCTCTGAAAAACTGTTTTTT
cdr3_aa: CASSNPRGASSEKLFF

v_call: TRBV29-1
j_call: TRBJ1-2
d_call: .
clone_size: once
cdr3_nt: TGCAGCGTTGATCCAGGGAACTATGGCTACACCTTC
cdr3_aa: CSVDPGNYGYTF

v_call: TRBV4-1
j_call: TRBJ2-7
d_call: .
clone_size: .
cdr3_nt: TGCGCCAGCAGCCAAGCGGACACAAGCTCCTACGAGCAGTACTTC
cdr3_aa: CASSQADTSSYEQYF

v_call: TRBV4-1
j_call: TRBJ2-1
d_call: TRBD2
clone_size: .
cdr3_nt: TGCGCCAGCAGCCAAGTTTGGCGGGAGCGCCGGAATGAGCAGTTCTTC
cdr3_aa: CASSQVWRERRNEQFF

v_call: TRBV18
j_call: TRBJ2-5
d_call: TRBD1
clone_size: .
cdr3_nt: TGTGCCAGCTCACCCGGACAGGGTCTAGAGACCCAGTACTTC
cdr3_aa: CASSPGQGLETQYF

v_call: TRBV6-5
j_call: TRBJ1-2
d_call: .
clone_size: .
cdr3_nt: TGTGCCAGCAGTCCTTCATGGGGGGGCGACTATGGCTACACCTTC
cdr3_aa: CASSPSWGGDYGYTF

v_call: TRBV5-1
j_call: TRBJ1-1
d_call: .
clone_size: .
cdr3_nt: TGCGCCAGCAGCTTGGAGGGCACGAACACTGAAGCTTTCTTT
cdr3_aa: CASSLEGTNTEAFF

v_call: TRBV7-8
j_call: TRBJ2-3
d_call: .
clone_size: .
cdr3_nt: TGTGCCAGCAGCTGGACCAGGGTTTCTAGCACAGATACGCAGTATTTT
cdr3_aa: CASSWTRVSSTDTQYF

v_call: TRBV29-1
j_call: TRBJ2-5
d_call: .
clone_size: .
cdr3_nt: TGCAGCGGGGGGGAGACCCAGTACTTC
cdr3_aa: CSGGETQYF

v_call: TRBV11-2
j_call: TRBJ2-3
d_call: .
clone_size: .
cdr3_nt: TGTGCCAGCAGCGCTGGTCGGGGGCAAGATACGCAGTATTTT
cdr3_aa: CASSAGRGQDTQYF

v_call: TRBV4-3
j_call: TRBJ1-1
d_call: .
clone_size: once
cdr3_nt: TGCGCCAGCAGCCAAGAAGGGGCCACTGAAGCTTTCTTT
cdr3_aa: CASSQEGATEAFF